The 29 T cell receptor beta chains in this list originate from one sample, sequenced in a study of cytomegalovirus exposure and HLA in healthy donors. PCR primers comprised 60 Vbeta and 13 Jbeta primers. The protocol was immunoSEQ multiplex PCR, while the TCRdb copy is restricted to in-frame clones and leaves out a portion. The repertoire holds some 87,000 clones, with 65% to 80% as singletons. The material sequenced was PBMCs. These receptors came from a man aged 30-40 years in good health and CMV-seronegative.

This clone was found a few times. The chain uses TRBV5-5 and TRBJ1-1; 8 bases fit TRBD1. Trimming removed 3 bases from V and 0 bases from J; junction bases left unmatched: 7. CDR3 length: 16 amino acids. From germline, CDR1 is SGHKS and CDR2 YYEKEE (reference sequence). The CDR3 DNA follows: TGTGCCAGCAGCTCCACAGGGGACAGGATGAACACTGAAGCTTTCTTT. It is translated as CASSSTGDRMNTEAFF.

The chain employs TRBV5-1 and TRBJ2-2, with D possibly TRBD2 on 6 matching bases. V shed 6 bases and J shed 0 bases, with 12 bases lying between them. This CDR3 comprises 15 residues. CDR1 and CDR2 (germline): SGHRS, YFSETQ. CDR3 DNA sequence: TGCGCCAGCACCTCCGGGACTTCGAACACCGGGGAGCTGTTTTTT. As protein: CASTSGTSNTGELFF.

J is TRBJ2-2 and V is TRBV29-1; 10 nucleotides agree with TRBD1. Trimming at V came to 5 bases and at J to 2 bases, leaving 5 bases not matched to a gene. The CDR3 contains 15 residues. Germline V gene sequence: CDR1 SQVTM, CDR2 ANQGSEA. The CDR3 sequence is CSVNGQGDNTGELFF. In DNA form, the CDR3 reads TGCAGCGTTAATGGACAGGGGGATAACACCGGGGAGCTGTTTTTT.

CDR3 residues: CASSLSRMNTEAFF. CDR3 sequence (DNA): TGTGCCAGCAGCTTATCCAGGATGAACACTGAAGCTTTCTTT. The rearrangement links TRBV7-9 to TRBJ1-1; D call uncertain. The CDR3 totals 14 residues. Trimming removed 2 bases from V and 0 bases from J, with 7 bases in between. Per germline, CDR1 SEHNR and CDR2 FQNEAQ (reference sequence).

This sequence joins TRBV19 and TRBJ2-3, with 8 bases identical to TRBD2. The CDR3 covers 18 residues. The germline gives CDR1 LNHDA, CDR2 SQIVND (reference sequence). The V and J ends lost 0 bases and 0 bases, in that order; junction bases with no gene match: 8. Written as DNA, the CDR3 is TGTGCCAGTAGTATAGATGGCGGGGGGCGCCCTAGCACAGATACGCAGTATTTT. This codes for CASSIDGGGRPSTDTQYF.

As for this clone: Its ends do not fully match the called genes, so a read error is possible. This chain joins TRBV28 and TRBJ1-5; a possible D gene is TRBD1 (5 bases). Germline CDR1 MDHEN, CDR2 SYDVKM. This CDR3 comprises 12 residues. The CDR3 DNA reads as TGTGCCAGCAACCCCCGGACATCAAGTCTTTCCTTT. Encoded protein: CASNPRTSSLSF.

The genes are TRBV10-2 and TRBJ2-1; maybe TRBD2 (6 bases). This CDR3 is 13 amino acids long. Germline CDR1 WSHSY, CDR2 SAAADI. Trimming left V 10 bases short and J 4 bases short, with 14 bases between. The CDR3 DNA follows: TGCGCCACCTTAGCGGATTTATACAATGAGCAGTTCTTC. Translation gives CATLADLYNEQFF.

This clone was observed a single time. V usage is TRBV6-5 and J usage is TRBJ1-6, with D perhaps TRBD1 (5 bases). The CDR3 length is 13 residues. Germline CDR1 MNHEY, CDR2 SVGAGI. Trimming took 8 bases from V and 10 from J, leaving 15 bases between them. CDR3 DNA sequence: TGTGCCAGCCGGGCCAGGGATGGATCACCCCTCCACTTT. It translates to CASRARDGSPLHF.

The chain links TRBV11-2 to TRBJ2-3; 8 bases line up with TRBD2. The J segment lost 1 base and the V segment lost 3 bases, leaving 6 bases of the junction unmatched. CDR1 SGHAT and CDR2 FQNNGV come from the germline V gene. This CDR3 comprises 16 residues. This CDR3 is CASSFGGSGGTDTQYF. CDR3 coding DNA: TGTGCCAGCAGCTTCGGGGGTAGCGGGGGCACAGATACGCAGTATTTT.

A few counts support this clone. The rearrangement uses TRBV6-1 and TRBJ2-1, with a possible D match to TRBD2 (6 bases). The germline CDR1 and CDR2 sequences are MNHNS and SASEGT. Trimming left V 3 bases short and J 6 bases short, with 12 bases between. The CDR3 is 14 residues long. The CDR3 is CASSDLSGVNEQFF. DNA of the CDR3: TGTGCCAGCAGTGATCTTAGCGGAGTCAATGAGCAGTTCTTC.

V gene TRBV5-1 combines with J gene TRBJ1-1; D not resolved. Trimming stripped 1 base from V and 1 base from J, with 8 bases between. Germline V gene data show CDR1 as SGHRS and CDR2 as YFSETQ. The CDR3 sequence is 14 residues long. DNA of the CDR3: TGCGCCAGCAGCTTGCGTCGGGGGAACACTGAAGCTTTCTTT. Its protein is CASSLRRGNTEAFF.

The chain links TRBV19 to TRBJ1-4; no reliable D call. Germline-derived CDR1 and CDR2 are LNHDA and SQIVND (reference sequence). The CDR3 runs 13 residues. V lost 5 bases to trimming and J lost 5 bases, with 9 bases between them. The DNA for the CDR3 is TGTGCCAGTAGTCGGTTACCGAATGAAAAACTGTTTTTT. Amino acids: CASSRLPNEKLFF.

The chain employs TRBV18 and TRBJ1-5; D is unclear. The germline V and J ends were trimmed by 1 base and 4 bases, with 8 bases remaining between them. Germline V lookup: CDR1 KGHSH, CDR2 LQKENI. The CDR3 sequence is 14 residues long. The CDR3 bases are TGTGCCAGCTCACCACGATCGGGAAATCAGCCCCAGCATTTT. Translated: CASSPRSGNQPQHF.

The rearrangement uses TRBV28 and TRBJ2-5; 10 bases line up with TRBD1. This CDR3 comprises 15 residues. V dropped 6 bases and J dropped 0; count of bases not matched to a gene: 4. Germline V gives CDR1 MDHEN, CDR2 SYDVKM. The CDR3 DNA follows: TGTGCCAGCAGCCTGACAGGGGGCTACCAAGAGACCCAGTACTTC. The encoded protein is CASSLTGGYQETQYF.

The sample holds a few counts of this clone. The chain carries TRBV28 and TRBJ2-7, with 8 bases identical to TRBD1. With V trimmed by 6 bases and J by 7 bases, 5 bases remained unmatched. The CDR3 spans 12 residues. Germline values: CDR1 MDHEN, CDR2 SYDVKM. CDR3 DNA sequence: TGTGCCAGCAGGCAGGGGGCGGGTGAGCAGTACTTC. It codes for CASRQGAGEQYF.

The rearrangement joins TRBV29-1 to TRBJ1-1; tentatively, D is TRBD1 (5 bases). The CDR3 length is 12 residues. Germline CDR1 is SQVTM and CDR2 is ANQGSEA. Trimming shortened V by 7 bases and J by 3 bases, and 12 bases separated the two germline ends. The CDR3 loop is CSAFLRDTEAFF. The CDR3 nucleotides are TGCAGCGCCTTCCTCAGGGACACTGAAGCTTTCTTT.

The chain is built from TRBV28 and TRBJ2-6; TRBD1 is a possible D gene (6 bases). The CDR3 is 20 amino acids. Germline V gene sequence: CDR1 MDHEN, CDR2 SYDVKM. V was cut by 5 bases and J by 0 bases, with 23 bases left in between. CDR3 loop: CASSGRGTGTPLSGANVLTF. CDR3 DNA: TGTGCCAGCAGTGGACGGGGCACCGGGACACCGCTCTCTGGGGCCAACGTCCTGACTTTC.

The CDR3 sequence is CASTDSNYGYTF. In DNA form, the CDR3 reads TGCGCCAGCACAGACAGTAACTATGGCTACACCTTC. The gene calls are TRBV5-1 and TRBJ1-2, with D perhaps matching TRBD1 (5 bases). The CDR3 sequence is 12 residues long. Trimming removed 6 bases at V and 1 base at J, with 7 bases between. CDR1 and CDR2 (germline): SGHRS, YFSETQ.

V is TRBV29-1 and J is TRBJ1-1, with D perhaps matching TRBD1 (6 bases). The CDR3 totals 12 residues. V shed 7 bases and J shed 3 bases, with 12 bases lying between them. The germline V gene has CDR1 SQVTM and CDR2 ANQGSEA. In DNA form, the CDR3 reads TGCAGCGACGGGGGGGCCTACACTGAAGCTTTCTTT. Its protein is CSDGGAYTEAFF.

The V call is TRBV5-1, the J call TRBJ1-1, with D perhaps TRBD1 (6 bases). Germline V gives CDR1 SGHRS, CDR2 YFSETQ. V was clipped by 2 bases and J by 7 bases, with 18 bases between them. The CDR3 runs 15 residues. The CDR3 region has the DNA TGCGCCAGCAGCTTAGGCTGGGAGGGGGGCGGTGAAGCTTTCTTT. Encoded protein: CASSLGWEGGGEAFF.

This clone was seen once. The chain combines TRBV5-1 with TRBJ2-3; 10 bases match TRBD1. Trimming at V came to 3 bases and at J to 6 bases, leaving 10 bases not matched to a gene. This CDR3 is built from 16 residues. The germline V gene has CDR1 SGHRS and CDR2 YFSETQ. For the CDR3, the DNA is TGCGCCAGCAGCTCGGGACAGGGGAGAGCCTTGGATACGCAGTATTTT. It is translated as CASSSGQGRALDTQYF.

The V gene is TRBV29-1, the J gene TRBJ2-2; maybe TRBD1 (5 bases). The CDR3 has 15 residues. Trimming removed 7 bases at V and 7 bases at J, with 22 bases between. CDR1 SQVTM and CDR2 ANQGSEA come from the germline V gene. DNA for the CDR3: TGCAGCGCCGCGTCGTCTCAACAGGTCAGCGGGGAGCTGTTTTTT. Translated: CSAASSQQVSGELFF.

The chain links TRBV9 to TRBJ1-3; D unclear. CDR1 and CDR2 (germline): SGDLS, YYNGEE. The CDR3 extends over 15 amino acids. V gave up 0 bases and J gave up 0 bases, with 7 bases separating them. The chain's CDR3 is CASSVGVGSGNTIYF. The CDR3 DNA sequence: TGTGCCAGCAGCGTAGGCGTTGGCTCTGGAAACACCATATATTTT.

This clone was counted between two and nine times. The chain uses TRBV7-6 and TRBJ1-1; D possibly corresponds to TRBD1 (5 bases). The germline V and J ends were trimmed by 7 bases and 5 bases, with 17 bases remaining between them. This CDR3 is 14 amino acids long. Germline CDR1 is SGHVS and CDR2 is FNYEAQ. The DNA of the CDR3 is TGTGCCAGCACCATTGGGGGGGTTGTAACTGAAGCTTTCTTT. Encoded protein: CASTIGGVVTEAFF.

This clone has only a few counts. The V call is TRBV27, the J call TRBJ1-6, with 10 bases that match TRBD1. The CDR3 contains 13 residues. Germline loops: CDR1 MNHEY, CDR2 SMNVEV (reference sequence). J lost 7 bases, V lost 6 bases, and 0 bases had no gene match. The CDR3 region is CASRGQGNSPLHF. The CDR3 bases are TGTGCCAGCAGGGGACAGGGGAATTCACCCCTCCACTTT.

The chain employs TRBV2 and TRBJ2-5; 9 positions agree with TRBD2. V gave up 5 bases and J gave up 2 bases; unmatched junction bases: 6. CDR1 is SNHLY, CDR2 FYNNEI, per germline. The CDR3 sequence is 15 residues long. The CDR3: CASSLLAGPQETQYF. The CDR3 DNA follows: TGTGCCAGCAGTTTGCTAGCGGGGCCACAAGAGACCCAGTACTTC.

The chain links TRBV6-1 to TRBJ1-1, with 9 bases lining up with TRBD1. J was trimmed by 4 bases and V by 5 bases; bases with no gene match: 5. CDR3 length equals 14 residues. Germline V CDR1 and CDR2: MNHNS, SASEGT. The CDR3 is CASSSRTGVTEAFF. The DNA of the CDR3 is TGTGCCAGCAGTTCTCGGACAGGGGTCACTGAAGCTTTCTTT.

The chain uses TRBV19 and TRBJ1-3; D unresolved. V was cut by 5 bases and J by 0 bases, with 8 bases left in between. Per germline, CDR1 LNHDA and CDR2 SQIVND (reference sequence). The CDR3 length is 14 residues. The CDR3 bases are TGTGCCAGTAGTCAGACTTACTCTGGAAACACCATATATTTT. Translated, it gives CASSQTYSGNTIYF.

The chain carries TRBV5-5 and TRBJ1-5; a weak D match, TRBD1 (6 bases). V was pared by 4 bases and J by 6 bases, with 17 bases between. Per germline, CDR1 SGHKS and CDR2 YYEKEE (reference sequence). The CDR3 is made up of 15 amino acids. DNA for the CDR3: TGTGCCAGCAGCGCGGCAGGGGTGGAGAGTCAGCCCCAGCATTTT. Translating gives CASSAAGVESQPQHF. Using reference TRBV5-5 and TRBJ1-5 for the parts outside the CDR3, the full variable domain is DAGVTQSPTHLIKTRGQQVTLRCSPISGHKSVSWYQQVLGQGPQFIFQYYEKEERGRGNFPDRFSARQFPNYSSELNVNALLLGDSALYLCASSAAGVESQPQHFGDGTRLSIL.